One sample yielded the 11 T cell receptor beta chains listed below, sequenced in a study of T cell repertoires in cytomegalovirus infection. TCRdb re-derived calls from the reads in MiXCR, one entry per CDR3 protein. The sample shows 200,000 to 250,000 distinct CDR3 sequences, over 20% of them seen only once. The sequencing sample was made of CD8+ T cells from PBMCs. The receptors shown here come from a human donor in good health (CMV status not recorded). Some clones in this sample may be carry-over from other donors' samples.

The genes are TRBV20-1 and TRBJ2-7; D is possibly TRBD1 (5 bases). This CDR3 region has 15 residues. Germline V lookup: CDR1 DFQATT, CDR2 SNEGSKA (reference sequence). The V gene lost 1 base and the J gene lost 6 bases, with 19 bases spanning the gap. CDR3 sequence (DNA): TGCAGTGCTAGAGTTGGTATTCTCGTAGGGGTCGAGCAGTACTTC. This gives the protein CSARVGILVGVEQYF.

This chain joins TRBV24-1 and TRBJ1-1; the D is unclear. The germline V gene encodes CDR1 KGHDR and CDR2 SFDVKD. CDR3 length equals 13 residues. Trimming shortened V by 8 bases and J by 0 bases, and 9 bases separated the two germline ends. CDR3 sequence reads: CATKARMNTEAFF. In nucleotides, the CDR3 is TGTGCCACCAAAGCGAGAATGAACACTGAAGCTTTCTTT.

This chain uses TRBV20-1 with TRBJ2-2, with D perhaps TRBD1 or TRBD2 (6 bases each). Per the germline V gene, CDR1 is DFQATT and CDR2 is SNEGSKA (reference sequence). V was shortened by 0 bases and J by 6 bases, with 17 bases between the two germline ends. The CDR3 contains 16 residues. CDR3 sequence: CSARDLGGRSSGELFF. In nucleotides, the CDR3 is TGCAGTGCTAGAGATTTGGGGGGCCGATCGTCCGGGGAGCTGTTTTTT.

This clonotype has just a few counts. This chain joins TRBV4-1 and TRBJ2-7; D is possibly TRBD1 (6 bases). Deletions cut 5 bases from V and 0 bases from J, with 17 bases between. This CDR3 has 16 amino acids. CDR1 and CDR2 (germline): MGHRA, YSYEKL. The chain's CDR3 is CASSFHPGDSSYEQYF. DNA of the CDR3: TGCGCCAGCAGCTTTCATCCAGGGGATAGCTCCTACGAGCAGTACTTC.

This clonotype has a handful of counts. The chain joins TRBV15 to TRBJ2-1; unclear D gene. The germline CDR1 and CDR2 sequences are LNHNV and YYDKDF (reference sequence). This CDR3 has 15 residues. Between the trimmed V and J ends, which lost 0 bases and 4 bases, there was a span of 10 bases. The CDR3 is CATSRDRTVYNEQFF. The CDR3 DNA is TGTGCCACCAGCAGAGATCGGACGGTGTACAATGAGCAGTTCTTC.

V gene TRBV2 combines with J gene TRBJ2-1; 9 nucleotides align to TRBD1. V trimming: 10 bases; J trimming: 6 bases; junction bases outside the gene matches: 4. Germline CDR1 is SNHLY and CDR2 is FYNNEI. The length of the CDR3 is 12 residues. CDR3 in DNA: TGTGCCACCAAGACAGGGGGCAATGAGCAGTTCTTC. Translated: CATKTGGNEQFF.

Notes on this clonotype: Here the CDR3 omits its conserved ending phenylalanine or tryptophan, so a read error is the likely source. This chain connects TRBV19 to TRBJ1-1, with D hard to call. The V gene lost 1 base and the J gene lost 1 base, with 1 base spanning the gap. Per the germline V gene, CDR1 is LNHDA and CDR2 is SQIVND (reference sequence). CDR3 size: 12 residues. The CDR3 DNA reads as TGTGCCAGTAGTATAGGGAACACTGAAGCTTTCTTA. This encodes CASSIGNTEAFL.

Only a few counts were recorded for this clonotype. The chain has TRBV7-3 and TRBJ2-5; no reliable D call. Germline lookup yields CDR1 SGHTA and CDR2 FQGTGA. CDR3 length: 15 amino acids. V was cut by 1 base and J by 5 bases, with 14 bases left in between. CDR3 bases: TGTGCCAGCAGCTTAATCCCAGACCGTATTGAGACCCAGTACTTC. It codes for CASSLIPDRIETQYF.

This clonotype has ten or more counts. This CDR3 is CASGSDRGGEQYF. The CDR3 DNA reads TGTGCTAGTGGTTCGGACAGGGGAGGAGAGCAGTACTTC. V usage is TRBV12-5 and J usage is TRBJ2-7; 9 positions agree with TRBD1. The ends lost 4 bases at V and 7 bases at J; junction bases unmatched: 5. Germline V gene sequence: CDR1 LGHNT, CDR2 FRNRAP. CDR3 size: 13 residues.

This chain joins TRBV28 and TRBJ2-1, with 11 bases matching TRBD2. The CDR3 has 16 residues. The ends lost 4 bases at V and 6 bases at J; junction bases unmatched: 8. In germline, CDR1 is MDHEN, CDR2 SYDVKM. CDR3: CASSSSSGGYRNEQFF. For the CDR3, the DNA is TGTGCCAGCAGTTCCTCTAGCGGGGGGTATCGCAATGAGCAGTTCTTC.

This clonotype showed up just a few times. A much larger clone is a single base away; this may be a read error. This rearrangement joins TRBV28 to TRBJ2-7; D could derive from TRBD1 or TRBD2 (5 bases each). Deletions cut 4 bases from V and 2 bases from J, with 9 bases between. The germline V gene encodes CDR1 MDHEN and CDR2 SYDVKM. The CDR3 runs to 13 residues. Written as DNA, the CDR3 is TGTGCCAGCAGTTGGGACGGAGCCTACGAGCAGTACTTC. This gives the protein CASSWDGAYEQYF.